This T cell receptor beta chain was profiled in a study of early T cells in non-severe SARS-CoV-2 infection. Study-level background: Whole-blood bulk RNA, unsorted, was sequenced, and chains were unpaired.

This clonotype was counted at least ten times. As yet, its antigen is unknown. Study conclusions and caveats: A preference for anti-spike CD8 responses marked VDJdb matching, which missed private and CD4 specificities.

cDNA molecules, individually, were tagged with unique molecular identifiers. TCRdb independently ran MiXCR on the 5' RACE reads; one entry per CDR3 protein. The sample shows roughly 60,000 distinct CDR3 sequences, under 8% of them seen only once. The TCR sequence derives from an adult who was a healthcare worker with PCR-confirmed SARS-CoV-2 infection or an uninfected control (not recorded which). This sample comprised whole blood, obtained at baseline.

The CDR3 reads CAWSVAGAGTDTQYF. CDR3 coding DNA: TGTGCCTGGAGTGTAGCCGGGGCTGGGACAGATACGCAGTATTTT. V and J are TRBV30 and TRBJ2-3; D tentatively reads TRBD1 or TRBD2 (5 bases each). This CDR3 comprises 15 residues. Germline CDR1 is GTSNPN and CDR2 is SVGIG (reference sequence). The V gene lost 0 bases and the J gene lost 3 bases, with 13 bases spanning the gap.